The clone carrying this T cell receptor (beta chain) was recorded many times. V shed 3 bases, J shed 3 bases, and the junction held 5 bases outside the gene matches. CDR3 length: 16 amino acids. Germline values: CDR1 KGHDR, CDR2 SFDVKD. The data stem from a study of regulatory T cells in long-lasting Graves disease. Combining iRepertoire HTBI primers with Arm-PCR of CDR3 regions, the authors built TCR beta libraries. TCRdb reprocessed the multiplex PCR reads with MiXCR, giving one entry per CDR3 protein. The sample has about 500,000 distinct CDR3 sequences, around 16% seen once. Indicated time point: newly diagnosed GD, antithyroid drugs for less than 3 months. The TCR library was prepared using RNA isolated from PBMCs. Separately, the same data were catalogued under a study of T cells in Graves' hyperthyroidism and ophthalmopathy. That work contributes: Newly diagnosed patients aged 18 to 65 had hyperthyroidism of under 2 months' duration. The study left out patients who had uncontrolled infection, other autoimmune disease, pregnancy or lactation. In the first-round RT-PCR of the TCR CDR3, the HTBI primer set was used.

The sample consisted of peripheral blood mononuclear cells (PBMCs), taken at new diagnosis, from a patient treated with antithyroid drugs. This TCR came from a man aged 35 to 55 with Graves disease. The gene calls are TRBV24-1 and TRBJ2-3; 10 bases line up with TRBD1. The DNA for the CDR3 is TGTGCCACCAGTGATCCGGGACAGGGGCCTACAGATACGCAGTATTTT. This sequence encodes CATSDPGQGPTDTQYF.